This entry is about one T cell receptor (beta chain). This CDR3 has 16 amino acids. Germline values: CDR1 SGHDN, CDR2 FVKESK. V was pared by 3 bases and J by 2 bases, with 14 bases between. This record comes from a study of neoadjuvant anti-PD-1 for oral cavity cancer. Overall study context: Around day 43, patients without progression received a fourth nivolumab dose before surgery.

The repertoire was sequenced with immunoSEQ multiplex PCR; TCRdb's copy has only in-frame clones and lacks some. The data contain 14,000 to 15,000 clones, about 70% of them seen just once; the ten biggest clones take up less than 3%. The receptor's source is a person aged 35-79 years with oral cavity squamous cell carcinoma. The chain carries TRBV14 and TRBJ2-1; D unresolved. Sequenced here: PBMCs, sampled before nivolumab (anti-PD-1) treatment. Here the CDR3 DNA reads TGTGCCAGCAGCCATCTGGACCAAGCACCCTACAATGAGCAGTTCTTC. Amino acid sequence: CASSHLDQAPYNEQFF.